This TCR beta chain comes out of a study of blood T cell repertoires in COVID-19. Background on the study: Acute and convalescent COVID-19 samples came from the United States, Italy and Spain. The analysed material was cDNA or gDNA that came from T cells, B-cell-depleted T cells, or PBMCs.

As processed by the authors: From reference gene primer amplification, estimates of nucleated cell counts were derived. Here immunoSEQ multiplex PCR was the method, and the copy in TCRdb shows in-frame clones only, minus some. The DNA gave D and trimming, while V, J and clone size come from that table. The sample carries 200,000 to 300,000 clones, approximately 82% recorded once. V shed 6 bases and J 5 bases; nucleotides not matched to a gene: 12. CDR1 is MNHNY and CDR2 is SVGAGI in the germline V gene (reference sequence). The CDR3 covers 16 residues. The chain has TRBV6-6 and TRBJ2-3, with 9 bases lining up with TRBD1. Sequences were obtained from peripheral blood. This sequence was found in a woman of 80 years or more with acute or convalescent COVID-19. The DNA for the CDR3 is TGTGCCAGCAGCTCCCGGGACAGGGTCGGTGGAGATACGCAGTATTTT. Translated: CASSSRDRVGGDTQYF.